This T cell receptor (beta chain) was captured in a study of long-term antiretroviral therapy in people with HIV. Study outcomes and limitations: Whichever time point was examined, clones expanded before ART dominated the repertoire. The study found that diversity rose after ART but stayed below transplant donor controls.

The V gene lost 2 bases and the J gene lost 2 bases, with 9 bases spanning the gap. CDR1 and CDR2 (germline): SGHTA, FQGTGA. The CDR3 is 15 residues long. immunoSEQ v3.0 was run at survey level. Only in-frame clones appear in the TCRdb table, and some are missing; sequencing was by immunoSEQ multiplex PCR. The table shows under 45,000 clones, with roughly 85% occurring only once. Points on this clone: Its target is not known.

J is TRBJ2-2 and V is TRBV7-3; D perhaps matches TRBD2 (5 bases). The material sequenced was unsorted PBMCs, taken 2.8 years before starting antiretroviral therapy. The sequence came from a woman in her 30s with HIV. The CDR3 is CASSLQEANTGELFF. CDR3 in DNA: TGTGCCAGCAGCTTACAGGAGGCCAACACCGGGGAGCTGTTTTTT.